This is a list of T cell receptor beta chains from one sample in a study of T cells in Graves' hyperthyroidism and ophthalmopathy. MiXCR, run by TCRdb on the multiplex PCR reads, gives a single entry per CDR3 protein. The sample records 500,000 or so distinct CDR3 sequences, over 15% being singletons. Sequences were obtained from blood. The receptors were sampled from a woman under 30 with Graves' ophthalmopathy. Both conserved end residues are part of each CDR3. Fields, in order: V gene, J gene, CDR3 protein.

TRBV11-2	TRBJ1-4	CASSRTSREGEGPNEKLFF
TRBV19	TRBJ1-2	CASTKGGTGYGYTF
TRBV14	TRBJ2-7	CASSQAGSHRSTYEQYF
TRBV7-3	TRBJ1-1	CASSSLRVEGAFF
TRBV20-1	TRBJ2-7	CSARDSRVYEQYF
TRBV7-2	TRBJ2-2	CASSSGPATGELFF
TRBV5-4	TRBJ2-3	CASSLVLAADTQYF
TRBV29-1	TRBJ2-1	CSVGVGLAGDYNEQFF
TRBV7-6	TRBJ2-7	CASSLGSFYEQYF
TRBV10-1	TRBJ2-7	CASSDAGVDEQYF
TRBV27	TRBJ2-5	CASSFARQETQYF
TRBV7-9	TRBJ2-7	CASSLRETISYEQYF
TRBV28	TRBJ2-1	CASSLWWGNNEQFF
TRBV20-1	TRBJ1-5	CSARAPGRVQPQHF
TRBV20-1	TRBJ2-3	CSASILAGGKTDTQYF
TRBV11-2	TRBJ2-3	CASTAGASTDTQYF
TRBV5-1	TRBJ2-5	CASSFGIHQETQYF
TRBV6-1	TRBJ1-1	CASSRQDANTEAFF
TRBV7-2	TRBJ1-5	CASSYRGLANQPQHF
TRBV6-2/TRBV6-3	TRBJ2-6	CPSSYPPSTGANVLTF
TRBV7-2	TRBJ2-2	CASSLIGLTGELFF
TRBV27	TRBJ1-1	CASSQQGVTEAFF
TRBV12-3/TRBV12-4	TRBJ2-7	CASSGRQGAYEQYF
TRBV12-3/TRBV12-4	TRBJ1-2	CASTLDNYGYTF
TRBV5-1	TRBJ2-3	CASRSGRTGSTDTQYF
TRBV5-1	TRBJ1-3	CASSRLLQGAHGNTIYF
TRBV6-2/TRBV6-3	TRBJ1-1	CASTYPKDRNTEAFF
TRBV28	TRBJ1-5	CASSFRQVYSNQPQHF
TRBV4-1	TRBJ2-1	CASSPPAGLDNEQFF
TRBV25-1	TRBJ2-3	CASSELGQGGTDTQYF
TRBV6-2/TRBV6-3	TRBJ1-5	CASSYSKGGQINQPQHF
TRBV6-2/TRBV6-3	TRBJ2-2	CASSYGTAPAGELFF
TRBV28	TRBJ2-3	CASSLLGQGTDTQYF
TRBV9	TRBJ1-1	CASSVELNTEAFF
TRBV9	TRBJ2-1	CASSVGGALRSYNEQFF
TRBV27	TRBJ1-5	CASSGRTNQPQHF
TRBV30	TRBJ1-1	CASEQYTEAFF
TRBV30	TRBJ1-2	CAWSPSGGTYLYGYTF
TRBV27	TRBJ1-2	CASTPEVDYTF
TRBV20-1	TRBJ1-2	CSARSADYGYTF
TRBV11-2	TRBJ2-7	CASTADGVNYEQYF
TRBV7-9	TRBJ2-5	CASSFQEEETQYF
TRBV7-9	TRBJ2-3	CASSLAQGNTDTQYF
TRBV30	TRBJ1-6	CAWSIVRVTNSPLHF
TRBV11-3	TRBJ1-1	CASSLQGQGLNTEAFF
TRBV29-1	TRBJ1-1	CSGGVAFF
TRBV5-6	TRBJ2-7	CASSSSGTGGGEGEQYF
TRBV5-1	TRBJ2-5	CASSLETGKETQYF
TRBV6-2/TRBV6-3	TRBJ1-1	CASSYGDNEATEAFF
TRBV20-1	TRBJ2-1	CSARPGQGHNEQFF
TRBV6-2/TRBV6-3	TRBJ2-3	CASSYTRLASDTQYF
TRBV27	TRBJ1-2	CASSFGTGDQYGYTF
TRBV20-1	TRBJ1-1	CSARSGISVMNTEAFF